Listed here are 29 T cell receptor beta chains from one sample, sequenced in a study of Graves' ophthalmopathy and Graves' hyperthyroidism. RNA transcripts yielded amplified TCR beta CDR3 regions. Scientists carried out first-round RT-PCR using HTBI primers and then a second-round multiplex PCR. TCRdb passed the multiplex PCR reads through MiXCR, listing each CDR3 protein once. This sample yields about 740,000 distinct CDR3 sequences, of which roughly two fifths are seen a single time; 44% belongs to the top ten. Sequencing was performed on peripheral blood. Receptors were obtained from an adult man with Graves' ophthalmopathy.

This clonotype was seen only a few times. The chain couples TRBV2 to TRBJ1-5; D ambiguous. V shed 4 bases and J shed 4 bases, with 8 bases lying between them. CDR3 length equals 13 residues. Per germline, CDR1 SNHLY and CDR2 FYNNEI. The CDR3 coding sequence is TGTGCCAGCAGTGTTTTTAAAAATCAGCCCCAGCATTTT. Translating it yields CASSVFKNQPQHF. Using reference TRBV2 and TRBJ1-5 for the parts outside the CDR3, the full variable domain is EPEVTQTPSHQVTQMGQEVILRCVPISNHLYFYWYRQILGQKVEFLVSFYNNEISEKSEIFDDQFSVERPDGSNFTLKIRSTKLEDSAMYFCASSVFKNQPQHFGDGTRLSIL.

The chain recombines TRBV10-3 with TRBJ2-7; TRBD2 agrees at 16 bases. The CDR3 totals 16 residues. Trimming took 6 bases from V and 2 from J; bases not matched to a gene: 4. CDR1 ENHRY and CDR2 SYGVKD come from the germline V gene. The CDR3 DNA reads as TGTGCCATCAGGGGGACTAGCGGGAGGGCACCCTACGAGCAGTACTTC. It yields the protein CAIRGTSGRAPYEQYF.

As for this clonotype: A single base separates this from a much larger clone, so it may be a read error. The V gene is TRBV7-9, the J gene TRBJ1-2, with TRBD1 matching over 8 bases. The CDR3 runs to 16 residues. The V gene's germline CDR1 is SEHNR and CDR2 FQNEAQ (reference sequence). The CDR3 region is CASSLVPRQGNYGCTF. The CDR3 DNA reads TGTGCCAGCAGCTTAGTCCCGAGACAGGGGAACTATGGCTGCACCTTC.

This clonotype was seen repeatedly, ten times or more. This chain joins TRBV20-1 and TRBJ1-1, with 8 bases matching TRBD1. Germline V gene lookup returns CDR1 DFQATT and CDR2 SNEGSKA (reference sequence). The CDR3 has 13 residues. Trimming took 6 bases from V and 1 from J; bases not matched to a gene: 4. This CDR3 is CSATGQGNTEAFF. CDR3 nucleotides: TGCAGTGCCACAGGACAGGGGAACACTGAAGCTTTCTTT.

The rearrangement uses TRBV19 and TRBJ1-1, with TRBD1 matching over 10 bases. Looked up from germline, CDR1 is LNHDA and CDR2 is SQIVND (reference sequence). This CDR3 has 13 amino acids. With V trimmed by 0 bases and J by 13 bases, 5 bases remained unmatched. CDR3 residues: CASSIESGTGVFF. Written as DNA, the CDR3 is TGTGCCAGTAGTATAGAGTCGGGGACAGGGGTTTTCTTT.

The chain carries TRBV7-9 and TRBJ1-2; TRBD1 aligns across 9 bases. Germline CDR1 SEHNR, CDR2 FQNEAQ (reference sequence). V shed 8 bases and J 8 bases; nucleotides not matched to a gene: 9. This CDR3 is built from 13 residues. The CDR3 DNA follows: TGTGCCAGCCAGGGACAGGGATTGGGCGGCTACACCTTC. Protein: CASQGQGLGGYTF.

The chain joins TRBV4-1 to TRBJ2-5, with D possibly TRBD1 on 5 matching bases. V lost 0 bases to trimming and J lost 9 bases, with 23 bases between them. Germline V lookup: CDR1 MGHRA, CDR2 YSYEKL. CDR3 length equals 17 residues. The CDR3 nucleotides are TGCGCCAGCAGCCAAGAACATTCAAGGGGCGGACCAAGGGCCCAGTACTTC. As protein: CASSQEHSRGGPRAQYF.

In the case of this clonotype: An end of the junction differs from the germline gene, which may be a read error. In DNA, the CDR3 is TGTGCCAGCAGCCAGCGGTGGGAGAGCCAGTACTTC. This codes for CASSQRWESQYF. The chain has TRBV14 and TRBJ2-5; the D gene is possibly TRBD2 (5 bases). Germline V CDR1 and CDR2: SGHDN, FVKESK. The CDR3 consists of 12 residues. Full variable domain (missing parts from reference TRBV14 and TRBJ2-5): EAGVTQFPSHSVIEKGQTVTLRCDPISGHDNLYWYRRVMGKEIKFLLHFVKESKQDESGMPNNRFLAERTGGTYSTLKVQPAELEDSGVYFCASSQRWESQYFGPGTRLLVL.

About this clonotype: At one end, the junction sequence differs from germline, possibly due to a read error. CDR3 bases: TGTGCCAGCAGTGACATAAACTCCTACGAGCAGTACTTC. It encodes CASSDINSYEQYF. The rearrangement uses TRBV10-2 and TRBJ2-7, with D uncertain. Germline assignment: CDR1 WSHSY and CDR2 SAAADI. The CDR3 length is 13 residues.

This chain links TRBV2 with TRBJ2-7; the D gene is possibly TRBD2 (5 bases). The CDR3 extends over 15 amino acids. Germline-derived CDR1 and CDR2 are SNHLY and FYNNEI. V was shortened by 5 bases and J by 1 base, with 15 bases between the two germline ends. In DNA, the CDR3 is TGTGCCAGCAGTTACCCCCGGGGTGTTTCCTACGAGCAGTACTTC. Translation: CASSYPRGVSYEQYF. Full variable domain (rest looked up from reference TRBV2 and TRBJ2-7): EPEVTQTPSHQVTQMGQEVILRCVPISNHLYFYWYRQILGQKVEFLVSFYNNEISEKSEIFDDQFSVERPDGSNFTLKIRSTKLEDSAMYFCASSYPRGVSYEQYFGPGTRLTVT.

The chain joins TRBV11-3 to TRBJ2-7, with 8 bases that match TRBD2. Trimming removed 2 bases from V and 3 bases from J; junction bases left unmatched: 6. CDR3 length: 15 amino acids. Germline CDR1 SGHNT, CDR2 YENEEA. CDR3 nucleotide sequence: TGTGCCAGCAGCTTAATCGCAGCGGGAGTCTACGAGCAGTACTTC. Translated, it gives CASSLIAAGVYEQYF.

This clonotype showed up many times. J is TRBJ1-2 and V is TRBV11-3; D is ambiguous. Germline V gene data show CDR1 as SGHNT and CDR2 as YENEEA. CDR3 length equals 15 residues. The V and J ends lost 2 bases and 6 bases respectively, with 16 bases between them. The CDR3 here is CASSLLRRRSNGYTF. The CDR3, as DNA: TGTGCCAGCAGCTTATTGCGGAGACGATCAAATGGCTACACCTTC.

The chain recombines TRBV7-9 with TRBJ1-5; D not resolved. The V and J ends lost 7 bases and 2 bases respectively, with 18 bases between them. CDR1 SEHNR and CDR2 FQNEAQ come from the germline V gene (reference sequence). The CDR3 is 16 residues long. The CDR3 coding sequence is TGTGCCAGCACCTCTTACGTGCGGTTCGGCAATCAGCCCCAGCATTTT. Its protein is CASTSYVRFGNQPQHF.

This clonotype has just one count. Possible read error: a much larger clone is one base away. The CDR3 spells CAISSGTRNYGYTF. The DNA for the CDR3 is TGTGCCATCAGCTCCGGGACACGAAACTATGGCTACACCTTC. The chain uses TRBV10-3 and TRBJ1-2; D possibly corresponds to TRBD1 (6 bases). This CDR3 has 14 residues. V was cut by 6 bases and J by 2 bases, with 13 bases left in between. Germline lookup yields CDR1 ENHRY and CDR2 SYGVKD.

The V and J genes are TRBV25-1 and TRBJ1-2, with TRBD1 as a possible D gene (6 bases). The CDR3 contains 14 residues. CDR1 MGHDK and CDR2 SYGVNS come from the germline V gene. V lost 5 bases and J 6 bases, leaving 16 bases between the germline ends. The CDR3 bases are TGTGCCAGCAGTTTAACAGGGAACATCGATGGCTACACCTTC. It yields the protein CASSLTGNIDGYTF.

This clonotype was picked up a small number of times. The rearrangement links TRBV6-6 to TRBJ1-2; 7 nucleotides align to TRBD1. The J segment lost 4 bases and the V segment lost 6 bases, leaving 11 bases of the junction unmatched. The CDR3 contains 15 residues. CDR1 MNHNY and CDR2 SVGAGI come from the germline V gene (reference sequence). The CDR3: CASREGQSSGYGYTF. The CDR3 DNA reads TGTGCCAGCAGGGAGGGACAGAGCTCGGGCTATGGCTACACCTTC.

The CDR3 spells CSVEGGLAGGPLGTGELFF. CDR3 sequence (DNA): TGCAGCGTTGAAGGGGGACTAGCGGGGGGACCCCTGGGCACCGGGGAGCTGTTTTTT. The chain recombines TRBV29-1 with TRBJ2-2, with 15 bases that match TRBD2. Unmatched junction bases numbered 10, after V lost 1 base and J lost 4 bases. This CDR3 is built from 19 residues. Germline V gene data show CDR1 as SQVTM and CDR2 as ANQGSEA.

The gene calls are TRBV20-1 and TRBJ2-5; TRBD2 aligns across 14 bases. The germline V gene has CDR1 DFQATT and CDR2 SNEGSKA (reference sequence). CDR3 length: 16 residues. V dropped 3 bases and J dropped 1; count of bases not matched to a gene: 4. CDR3 in DNA: TGCAGTGCTAGGACTAGCGGGAGGGCCCTCCAAGAGACCCAGTACTTC. It specifies CSARTSGRALQETQYF.

This chain uses TRBV20-1 with TRBJ1-6; TRBD1 agrees at 8 bases. CDR3 length: 15 residues. Trimming took 0 bases from V and 9 from J; bases not matched to a gene: 7. Germline lookup yields CDR1 DFQATT and CDR2 SNEGSKA (reference sequence). CDR3 in DNA: TGCAGTGCTAGAGACACCGGGACAGGAGGTTCACCCCTCCACTTT. The encoded protein is CSARDTGTGGSPLHF.

This clonotype was counted between two and nine times. The chain employs TRBV7-9 and TRBJ2-2; 12 nucleotides agree with TRBD2. Germline CDR1 SEHNR, CDR2 FQNEAQ (reference sequence). The CDR3 extends over 16 amino acids. With V trimmed by 10 bases and J by 4 bases, 10 bases remained unmatched. CDR3 sequence: CAIPTSGGDLTGELFF. CDR3 DNA sequence: TGTGCCATCCCGACTAGCGGGGGCGATCTCACCGGGGAGCTGTTTTTT.

A single count supports this clonotype. V gene TRBV25-1 combines with J gene TRBJ1-1; a weak D match, TRBD1 (5 bases). The germline gives CDR1 MGHDK, CDR2 SYGVNS. The CDR3 loop spans 17 amino acids. The ends were cut back, 4 bases at V and 1 base at J, with 19 bases in the middle. The CDR3: CASSALRGYEQNTEAFF. The CDR3 nucleotides read TGTGCCAGCAGTGCCCTTAGGGGCTACGAGCAGAACACTGAAGCTTTCTTT. Supplemented by reference TRBV25-1 and TRBJ1-1, the full variable domain reads EADIYQTPRYLVIGTGKKITLECSQTMGHDKMYWYQQDPGMELHLIHYSYGVNSTEKGDLSSESTVSRIRTEHFPLTLESARPSHTSQYLCASSALRGYEQNTEAFFGQGTRLTVV.

This clonotype has a handful of counts. The V call is TRBV5-6, the J call TRBJ2-6, with 9 nucleotides matching TRBD1. The germline gives CDR1 SGHDT, CDR2 YYEEEE. V shed 6 bases, J shed 2 bases, and the junction held 9 bases outside the gene matches. The CDR3 sequence is 17 residues long. The CDR3 loop reads CASNRQGVSPGANVLTF. The CDR3 DNA reads as TGTGCCAGCAACCGACAGGGGGTATCCCCTGGGGCCAACGTCCTGACTTTC.

This clonotype was counted ten times or more. The V and J genes are TRBV10-2 and TRBJ1-5; D unresolved. V was clipped by 4 bases and J by 1 base, with 8 bases between them. The CDR3 has 14 amino acids. Germline V gene data show CDR1 as WSHSY and CDR2 as SAAADI. CDR3 amino acids: CASSVVGSNQPQHF. Written as DNA, the CDR3 is TGCGCCAGCAGTGTGGTAGGGAGCAATCAGCCCCAGCATTTT.

V and J are TRBV9 and TRBJ2-7; D remains unclear. The CDR3 has 14 amino acids. Germline V gene sequence: CDR1 SGDLS, CDR2 YYNGEE. The V and J ends lost 0 bases and 3 bases respectively, with 10 bases between them. The CDR3 DNA is TGTGCCAGCAGCGTAGAGTGGAAAAGCTACGAGCAGTACTTC. It translates to CASSVEWKSYEQYF.

V usage is TRBV10-3 and J usage is TRBJ1-5; 10 bases are a match to TRBD1. The CDR3 extends over 14 amino acids. J gave up 9 bases and V 0 bases, and 2 bases lay outside the gene matches. Germline lookup yields CDR1 ENHRY and CDR2 SYGVKD. The CDR3 loop reads CAISESWTGGPQHF. The CDR3 DNA reads as TGTGCCATCAGTGAGTCTTGGACAGGGGGGCCCCAGCATTTT.

V usage is TRBV24-1 and J usage is TRBJ1-5, with a tentative D call TRBD1 (5 bases). Germline loops: CDR1 KGHDR, CDR2 SFDVKD. The CDR3 contains 16 residues. The V end was cut by 12 bases, the J end by 6 bases, with 26 bases between. Here the CDR3 DNA reads TGTGCCGGCAGTTCCCAGGGCCTGGGTCGGGGTCAGCCCCAGCATTTT. As protein: CAGSSQGLGRGQPQHF.

This clonotype came up a few times. The rearrangement links TRBV7-2 to TRBJ2-7, with 9 bases identical to TRBD2. J lost 9 bases, V lost 2 bases, and 11 bases had no gene match. CDR1 and CDR2 (germline): SGHTA, FQGNSA. This CDR3 spans 15 amino acids. CDR3 region: CASSLKPAGGSGQYF. The CDR3 region has the DNA TGTGCCAGCAGCTTAAAACCCGCGGGAGGGTCGGGGCAGTACTTC. Using reference TRBV7-2 and TRBJ2-7 for the parts outside the CDR3, the full variable domain is GAGVSQSPSNKVTEKGKDVELRCDPISGHTALYWYRQSLGQGLEFLIYFQGNSAPDKSGLPSDRFSAERTGGSVSTLTIQRTQQEDSAVYLCASSLKPAGGSGQYFGPGTRLTVT.

A few counts support this clonotype. V and J are TRBV4-1 and TRBJ1-1; tentatively, D is TRBD1 (5 bases). The CDR3 has 15 residues. Trimming removed 6 bases from V and 6 bases from J, with 20 bases in between. CDR1 MGHRA and CDR2 YSYEKL come from the germline V gene. CDR3 nucleotides: TGCGCCAGCAGTCCCGAGCGGGGCGTCTTTTCTGAAGCTTTCTTT. Translating it yields CASSPERGVFSEAFF.

The rearrangement links TRBV25-1 to TRBJ1-2, with no clear D. Trimming took 4 bases from V and 2 from J, leaving 23 bases between them. CDR1 and CDR2 from the germline V gene are MGHDK and SYGVNS. The CDR3 spans 18 residues. As DNA, the CDR3 is TGTGCCAGCAGTGCTAGAGACCCGACTGGACGGGAAAACTATGGCTACACCTTC. It is translated as CASSARDPTGRENYGYTF.